This T cell receptor beta chain emerged from a study of a mutant IDH1 vaccine in newly diagnosed glioma. Germline loops: CDR1 SGHDT, CDR2 YYEEEE. The CDR3 totals 14 residues. Trimming removed 0 bases from V and 5 bases from J, with 9 bases in between. Sequenced by immunoSEQ multiplex PCR; TCRdb stores in-frame clones only, minus some. The sample lists 110,000 or so clones, roughly 90% occurring once. The time point was: week 11, during vaccination. The vaccine gave 300 ug of a 20-mer mutant IDH1 peptide subcutaneously per dose. For this clone: Its matching antigen is unknown.

V gene TRBV5-6 combines with J gene TRBJ2-4; D assignment may be TRBD1 or TRBD2 (5 bases each). The receptor was isolated from a woman aged 50 to 65 with glioma. Sample: PBMCs, taken from a glioma patient whose treatment included an IDH1 peptide vaccine. For the CDR3, the DNA is TGTGCCAGCAGCTTGGACCGGGGCCAAAACATTCAGTACTTC. Its protein product is CASSLDRGQNIQYF.